The clone carrying this TCR beta chain has at least ten counts. This sample stems from a study of T cells in Graves' hyperthyroidism and ophthalmopathy. Study-wide context: Peripheral blood draws took place at initial diagnosis, ahead of any treatment.

RNA transcripts provided the source from which TCR beta CDR3 regions were amplified. HTBI primers were the set used in a first-round RT-PCR of the TCR CDR3. TCRdb re-called the multiplex PCR reads through MiXCR, storing one row per CDR3 protein. The table records fewer than 450,000 distinct CDR3 sequences, nearly 15% of them present only once. Ophthalmopathy patients all had a Clinical Activity Score of at least 3, a NOSPECS grade of at least 4 and disease under 3 months old. Germline CDR1 reads LGHDT; CDR2 reads YNNKEL (reference sequence). J gave up 5 bases and V 3 bases, and 8 bases lay outside the gene matches. The CDR3 is 15 amino acids.

The specimen sequenced was blood. The chain joins TRBV3-1 to TRBJ2-7; 9 positions agree with TRBD1. This receptor was taken from a woman between 55 and 75 years old with Graves' ophthalmopathy. The CDR3: CASSQEWTGANEQYF. The CDR3 bases are TGTGCCAGCAGCCAGGAGTGGACAGGGGCCAACGAGCAGTACTTC.